Given below is one T cell receptor (beta chain) in context. The data were obtained in a study of blood T cell repertoires in COVID-19. For the study at large: The United States, Italy and Spain provided the acute and convalescent COVID-19 samples.

Per the authors' pipeline: The authors estimated nucleated cell counts from reference gene primer amplification. The table came from immunoSEQ multiplex PCR; TCRdb's copy has only in-frame clones and leaves some out. Clone size and V and J calls were adopted from that table, with D and trimming inferred from the DNA. The data contain approximately 120,000 clones, around 81% of them seen just once; the ten biggest clones take up around 4%. Looked up from germline, CDR1 is MNHEY and CDR2 is SMNVEV (reference sequence). The CDR3 totals 14 residues. V lost 0 bases and J 6 bases, leaving 11 bases between the germline ends.

The TCR comes from a human donor in a cohort sampled during active or convalescent COVID-19. The rearrangement links TRBV27 to TRBJ1-2; D may be TRBD1 (5 bases). The sample was peripheral blood. CDR3 coding DNA: TGTGCCAGCAGTTTATCTTCGGGGGGAGATGGCTACACCTTC. Translating gives CASSLSSGGDGYTF.